Following are 10 T cell receptor beta chains from one sample sequenced in a study of blood T cell repertoires in COVID-19. Generated by immunoSEQ multiplex PCR, the TCRdb table keeps only in-frame clones and is missing some. Counted here are some 400,000 clones, roughly 86% occurring once; the ten biggest clones make up approximately 1.3%. Sequenced input: PBMCs or T cells enriched from blood (not recorded which). The receptors were gathered from a young man who had recovered from COVID-19.

The chain uses TRBV9 and TRBJ1-3; D uncertain. Germline CDR1 reads SGDLS; CDR2 reads YYNGEE. Trimming shortened V by 7 bases and J by 4 bases, and 12 bases separated the two germline ends. The CDR3 is 13 residues long. The CDR3 spells CASCPGLGNTIYF. CDR3 bases: TGTGCCAGCTGCCCAGGACTCGGAAACACCATATATTTT.

The chain combines TRBV13 with TRBJ2-2, with TRBD1 as a possible D gene (5 bases). The CDR3 contains 14 residues. CDR1 is PRHDT, CDR2 FYEKMQ, per germline (reference sequence). The germline V and J ends were trimmed by 2 bases and 7 bases, with 11 bases remaining between them. DNA for the CDR3: TGTGCCAGCAGCTTAACAAAGGGGCACGGGGAGCTGTTTTTT. Translated: CASSLTKGHGELFF.

The chain carries TRBV4-1 and TRBJ1-2; D call uncertain. CDR3 size: 14 residues. CDR1 is MGHRA, CDR2 YSYEKL, per germline. Trimming pared 0 bases from V and 8 bases from J, leaving 13 bases between. The CDR3 region has the DNA TGCGCCAGCAGCCAAGATCGTTGGAGTGGGGGCTACACCTTC. The encoded protein is CASSQDRWSGGYTF.

CDR3 nucleotide sequence: TGTGCCAGCAGCCCAGGTCACGACCAGCCCCAGCATTTT. This sequence encodes CASSPGHDQPQHF. The chain combines TRBV5-6 with TRBJ1-5; D gene unclear. V gave up 4 bases and J gave up 7 bases, with 12 bases separating them. The CDR3 loop spans 13 amino acids. Per germline, CDR1 SGHDT and CDR2 YYEEEE.

V gene TRBV2 combines with J gene TRBJ1-2; D gene uncertain. The germline V gene encodes CDR1 SNHLY and CDR2 FYNNEI. V was pared by 2 bases and J by 3 bases, with 10 bases between. The CDR3 covers 14 residues. CDR3 amino acids: CASSETQMDYGYTF. The CDR3 DNA reads as TGTGCCAGCAGTGAAACCCAGATGGACTATGGCTACACCTTC.

This clone has a handful of counts. The rearrangement joins TRBV30 to TRBJ1-3; D not certain. This CDR3 spans 13 amino acids. V lost 6 bases and J 0 bases, leaving 9 bases between the germline ends. The germline CDR1 and CDR2 sequences are GTSNPN and SVGIG (reference sequence). The CDR3 nucleotides are TGTGCCTGTCTACAGAACTCTGGAAACACCATATATTTT. Its translation is CACLQNSGNTIYF.

This chain connects TRBV12-5 to TRBJ1-1; D gene unclear. V lost 3 bases and J lost 0, with 8 bases in between. The CDR3 is 14 residues long. Germline V gene lookup returns CDR1 LGHNT and CDR2 FRNRAP. Here the CDR3 reads CASGFSVMNTEAFF. CDR3 in DNA: TGTGCTAGTGGTTTTTCAGTCATGAACACTGAAGCTTTCTTT.

The chain couples TRBV10-3 to TRBJ1-2; maybe TRBD1 (6 bases). V was trimmed by 3 bases and J by 7 bases, leaving 21 bases between them. The CDR3 totals 16 residues. Germline lookup yields CDR1 ENHRY and CDR2 SYGVKD. The DNA for the CDR3 is TGTGCCATCAGTGAACCCTTACAGGGAGAGTCGGCTGGCTACACCTTC. Its translation is CAISEPLQGESAGYTF.

The V gene is TRBV12-3 or TRBV12-4, the J gene TRBJ1-5; D is undetermined. V lost 7 bases to trimming and J lost 8 bases, with 15 bases between them. The CDR3 has 13 amino acids. The CDR3 sequence: CASTGSGGEPQHF. CDR3 in DNA: TGTGCCAGCACTGGGTCCGGAGGCGAGCCCCAGCATTTT.

V usage is TRBV6-5 and J usage is TRBJ1-1, with 9 bases identical to TRBD1. The CDR3 contains 15 residues. Germline V gene data show CDR1 as MNHEY and CDR2 as SVGAGI. Germline trimming cut 5 bases from V and 4 bases from J; bases unmatched to any gene: 8. The CDR3 here is CASSPQGALGTEAFF. The CDR3 DNA is TGTGCCAGCAGTCCACAGGGGGCCCTCGGCACTGAAGCTTTCTTT.